This section outlines one T cell receptor beta chain sequence together with its context. The antigen is undetermined. The data derive from a study of shared clonotypes between healthy human individuals. CD8 memory fractions consisted of CD45RO+ and CCR7-negative CD45RA+ TemRA cells together. Only in-frame clones appear in the TCRdb table, and some are missing; sequencing was by immunoSEQ multiplex PCR. The sample shows around 370,000 clones, roughly 96% of them seen only once. Whole-study findings and limits: Limited genetic and exposure-history diversity came from having few donors.

J was trimmed by 7 bases and V by 3 bases; bases with no gene match: 3. The germline V gene encodes CDR1 MNHEY and CDR2 SMNVEV (reference sequence). The CDR3 extends over 13 amino acids. The source is a man between 25 and 39 years old in good health. The chain is built from TRBV27 and TRBJ2-4, with 7 bases aligning to TRBD2. Specimen: memory CD8+ T cells sorted from blood. Subset meaning: CD45RO+ cells pooled with CCR7-negative TemRA cells. The CDR3 spells CASSLGGSNIQYF. In DNA form, the CDR3 reads TGTGCCAGCAGTTTGGGCGGGAGCAACATTCAGTACTTC.